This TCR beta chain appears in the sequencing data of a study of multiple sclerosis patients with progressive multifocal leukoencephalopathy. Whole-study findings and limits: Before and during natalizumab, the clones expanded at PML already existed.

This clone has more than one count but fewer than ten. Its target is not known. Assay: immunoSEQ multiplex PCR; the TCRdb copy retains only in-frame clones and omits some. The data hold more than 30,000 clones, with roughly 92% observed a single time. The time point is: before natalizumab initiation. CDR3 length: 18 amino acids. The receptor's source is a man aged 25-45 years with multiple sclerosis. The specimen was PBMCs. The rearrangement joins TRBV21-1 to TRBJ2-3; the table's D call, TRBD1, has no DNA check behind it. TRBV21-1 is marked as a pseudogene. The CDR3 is CASRAERGDRDGTDTQYF. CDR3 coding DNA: TGTGCCAGCAGGGCCGAGAGAGGGGACAGGGATGGTACAGATACGCAGTATTTT.